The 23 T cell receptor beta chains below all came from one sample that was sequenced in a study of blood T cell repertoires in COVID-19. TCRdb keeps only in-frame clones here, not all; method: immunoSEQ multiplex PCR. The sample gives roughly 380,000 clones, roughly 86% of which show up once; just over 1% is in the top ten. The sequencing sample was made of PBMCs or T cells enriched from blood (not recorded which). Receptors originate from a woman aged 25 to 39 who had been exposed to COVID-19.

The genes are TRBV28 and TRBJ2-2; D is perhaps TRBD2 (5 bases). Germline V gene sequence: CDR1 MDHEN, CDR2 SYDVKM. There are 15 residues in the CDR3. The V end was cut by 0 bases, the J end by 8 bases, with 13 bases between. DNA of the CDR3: TGTGCCAGCAGTTTATGGCTAGCCCAAACAGGGGAGCTGTTTTTT. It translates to CASSLWLAQTGELFF.

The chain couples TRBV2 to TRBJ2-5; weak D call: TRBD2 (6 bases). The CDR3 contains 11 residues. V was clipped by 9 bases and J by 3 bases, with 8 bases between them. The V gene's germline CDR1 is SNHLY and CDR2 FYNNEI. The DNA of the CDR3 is TGTGCCAGGAGACTAGAAGAGACCCAGTACTTC. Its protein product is CARRLEETQYF.

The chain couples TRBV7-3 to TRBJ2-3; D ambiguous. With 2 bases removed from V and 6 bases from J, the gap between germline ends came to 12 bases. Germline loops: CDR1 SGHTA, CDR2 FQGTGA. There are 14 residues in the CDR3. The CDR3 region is CASSLEAQSDTQYF. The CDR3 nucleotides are TGTGCCAGCAGCTTAGAGGCCCAAAGCGATACGCAGTATTTT.

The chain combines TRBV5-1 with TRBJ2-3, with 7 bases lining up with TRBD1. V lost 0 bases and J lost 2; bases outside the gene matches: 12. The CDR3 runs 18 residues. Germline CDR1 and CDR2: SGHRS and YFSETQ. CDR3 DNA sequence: TGCGCCAGCAGCTTGGGCTACACAGGGGCGGTGGACACAGATACGCAGTATTTT. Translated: CASSLGYTGAVDTDTQYF.

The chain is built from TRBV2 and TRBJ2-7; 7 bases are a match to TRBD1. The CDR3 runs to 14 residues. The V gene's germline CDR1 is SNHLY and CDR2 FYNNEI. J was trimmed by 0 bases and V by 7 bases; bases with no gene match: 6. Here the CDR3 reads CASTGQMSSYEQYF. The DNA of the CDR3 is TGTGCCAGCACGGGACAGATGAGCTCCTACGAGCAGTACTTC.

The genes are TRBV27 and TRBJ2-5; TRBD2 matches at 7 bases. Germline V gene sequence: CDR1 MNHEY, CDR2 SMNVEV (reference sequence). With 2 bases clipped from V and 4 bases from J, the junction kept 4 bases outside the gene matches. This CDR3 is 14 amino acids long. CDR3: CASSLRGRRETQYF. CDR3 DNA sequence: TGTGCCAGCAGTTTACGCGGGAGAAGAGAGACCCAGTACTTC.

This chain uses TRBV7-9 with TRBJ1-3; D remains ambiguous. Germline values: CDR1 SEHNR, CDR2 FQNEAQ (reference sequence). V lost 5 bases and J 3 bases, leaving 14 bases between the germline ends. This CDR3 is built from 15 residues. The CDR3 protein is CASSPLGGVGNTIYF. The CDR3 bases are TGTGCCAGCAGCCCCTTAGGCGGGGTTGGAAACACCATATATTTT.

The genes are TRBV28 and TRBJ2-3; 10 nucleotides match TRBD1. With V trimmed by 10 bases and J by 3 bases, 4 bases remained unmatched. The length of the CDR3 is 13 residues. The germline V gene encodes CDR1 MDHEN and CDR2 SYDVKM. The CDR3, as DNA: TGTGCCAACCGGGGACAGGGGACAGATACGCAGTATTTT. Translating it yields CANRGQGTDTQYF. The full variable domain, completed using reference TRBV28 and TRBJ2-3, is DVKVTQSSRYLVKRTGEKVFLECVQDMDHENMFWYRQDPGLGLRLIYFSYDVKMKEKGDIPEGYSVSREKKERFSLILESASTNQTSMYLCANRGQGTDTQYFGPGTRLTVL.

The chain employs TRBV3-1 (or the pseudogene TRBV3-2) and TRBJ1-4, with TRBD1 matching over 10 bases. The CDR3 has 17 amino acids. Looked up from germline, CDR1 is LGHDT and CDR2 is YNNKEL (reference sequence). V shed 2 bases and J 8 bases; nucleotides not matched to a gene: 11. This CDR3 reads CASSQLDRGELGEKLFF. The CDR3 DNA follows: TGTGCCAGCAGCCAACTGGACAGGGGGGAGCTTGGCGAAAAACTGTTTTTT.

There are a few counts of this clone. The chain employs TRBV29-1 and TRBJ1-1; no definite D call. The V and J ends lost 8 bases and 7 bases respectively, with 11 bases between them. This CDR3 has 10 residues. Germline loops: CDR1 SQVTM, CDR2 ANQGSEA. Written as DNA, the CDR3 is TGCAGCACCGTCCAGAATGAAGCTTTCTTT. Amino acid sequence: CSTVQNEAFF.

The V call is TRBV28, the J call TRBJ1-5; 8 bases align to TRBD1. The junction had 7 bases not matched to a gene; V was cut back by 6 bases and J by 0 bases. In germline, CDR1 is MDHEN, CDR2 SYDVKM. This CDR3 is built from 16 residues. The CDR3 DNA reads TGTGCCAGCAGCGGACAGGGCGCCTATAGCAATCAGCCCCAGCATTTT. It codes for CASSGQGAYSNQPQHF.

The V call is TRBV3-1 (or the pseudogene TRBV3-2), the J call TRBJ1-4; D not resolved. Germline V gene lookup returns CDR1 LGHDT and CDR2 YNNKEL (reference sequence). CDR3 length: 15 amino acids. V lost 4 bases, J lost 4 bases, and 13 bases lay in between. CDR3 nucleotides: TGTGCCAGCAGCCTACAAGTAACAGTTAATGAAAAACTGTTTTTT. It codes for CASSLQVTVNEKLFF.

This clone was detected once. CDR3 nucleotide sequence: TGTGCCAGCACGAGGGACCAAGAGACCCAGTACTTC. Translation: CASTRDQETQYF. The chain has TRBV2 and TRBJ2-5, with a weak D call TRBD2 (5 bases). Germline V lookup: CDR1 SNHLY, CDR2 FYNNEI. Trimming stripped 7 bases from V and 0 bases from J, with 6 bases between. This CDR3 region has 12 residues.

CDR3 loop: CSVERGSEETQYF. The DNA of the CDR3 is TGCAGCGTTGAACGGGGGTCGGAAGAGACCCAGTACTTC. The rearrangement links TRBV29-1 to TRBJ2-5, with D maybe TRBD2 (6 bases). V was trimmed by 2 bases and J by 3 bases, leaving 10 bases between them. The CDR3 has 13 residues. Germline V CDR1 and CDR2: SQVTM, ANQGSEA.

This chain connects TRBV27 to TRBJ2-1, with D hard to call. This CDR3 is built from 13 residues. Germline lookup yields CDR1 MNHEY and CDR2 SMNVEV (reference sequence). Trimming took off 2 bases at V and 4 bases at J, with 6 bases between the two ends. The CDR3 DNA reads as TGTGCCAGCAGTTTAGGTAGTTACAATGAGCAGTTCTTC. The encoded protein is CASSLGSYNEQFF.

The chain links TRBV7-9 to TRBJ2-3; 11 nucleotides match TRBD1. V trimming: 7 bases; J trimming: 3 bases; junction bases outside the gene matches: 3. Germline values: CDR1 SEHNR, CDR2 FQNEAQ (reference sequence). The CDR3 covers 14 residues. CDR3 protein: CASKDRGRTDTQYF. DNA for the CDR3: TGTGCCAGCAAGGACAGGGGGCGGACAGATACGCAGTATTTT.

The CDR3 protein is CAISESTEFDEQFF. In DNA, the CDR3 is TGTGCCATCAGTGAGTCGACTGAGTTCGATGAGCAGTTCTTC. This chain links TRBV10-3 with TRBJ2-1; D unclear. This CDR3 is 14 amino acids long. V was trimmed by 0 bases and J by 8 bases, leaving 11 bases between them. Germline loops: CDR1 ENHRY, CDR2 SYGVKD.

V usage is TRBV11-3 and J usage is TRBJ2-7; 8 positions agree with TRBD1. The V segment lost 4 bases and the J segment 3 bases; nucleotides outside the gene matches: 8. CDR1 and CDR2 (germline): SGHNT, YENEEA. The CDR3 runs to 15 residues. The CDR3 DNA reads TGTGCCAGCAGCTCCCGGACAGGGATAGGCTACGAGCAGTACTTC. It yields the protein CASSSRTGIGYEQYF.

The CDR3: CASSARTGDPSYNEQFF. The CDR3 DNA follows: TGTGCCAGCAGCGCCCGGACAGGGGACCCCTCCTACAATGAGCAGTTCTTC. The rearrangement links TRBV7-9 to TRBJ2-1, with 9 bases fitting TRBD1. The germline gives CDR1 SEHNR, CDR2 FQNEAQ (reference sequence). The CDR3 covers 17 residues. The V segment lost 5 bases and the J segment 0 bases; nucleotides outside the gene matches: 8. The full variable domain, completed using reference TRBV7-9 and TRBJ2-1, is DTGVSQNPRHKITKRGQNVTFRCDPISEHNRLYWYRQTLGQGPEFLTYFQNEAQLEKSRLLSDRFSAERPKGSFSTLEIQRTEQGDSAMYLCASSARTGDPSYNEQFFGPGTRLTVL.

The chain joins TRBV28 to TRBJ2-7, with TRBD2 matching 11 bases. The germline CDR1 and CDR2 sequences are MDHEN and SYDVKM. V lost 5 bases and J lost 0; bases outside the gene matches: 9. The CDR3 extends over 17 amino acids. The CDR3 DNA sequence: TGTGCCAGCAGTCTAGGACTAGCGGGTTTAATCTCCTACGAGCAGTACTTC. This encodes CASSLGLAGLISYEQYF. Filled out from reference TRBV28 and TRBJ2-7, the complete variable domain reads DVKVTQSSRYLVKRTGEKVFLECVQDMDHENMFWYRQDPGLGLRLIYFSYDVKMKEKGDIPEGYSVSREKKERFSLILESASTNQTSMYLCASSLGLAGLISYEQYFGPGTRLTVT.

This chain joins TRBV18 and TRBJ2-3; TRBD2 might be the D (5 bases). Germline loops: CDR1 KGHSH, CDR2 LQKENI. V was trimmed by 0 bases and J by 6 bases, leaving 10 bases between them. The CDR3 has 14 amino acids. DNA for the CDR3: TGTGCCAGCTCACCACCAGCTAGCATCGATACGCAGTATTTT. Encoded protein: CASSPPASIDTQYF.

CDR3 sequence: CASSKYSLLANEKLFF. As DNA, the CDR3 is TGTGCCAGTAGTAAATACAGTCTGCTGGCTAATGAAAAACTGTTTTTT. The J gene is TRBJ1-4, the V gene TRBV19; D is ambiguous. V lost 4 bases and J 3 bases, leaving 15 bases between the germline ends. This CDR3 contains 16 residues. Germline V gene data show CDR1 as LNHDA and CDR2 as SQIVND (reference sequence).

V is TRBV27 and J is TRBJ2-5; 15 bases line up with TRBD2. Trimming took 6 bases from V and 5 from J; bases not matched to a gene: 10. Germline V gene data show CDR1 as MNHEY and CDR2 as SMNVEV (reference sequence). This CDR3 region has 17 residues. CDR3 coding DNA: TGTGCCAGCAGCCGACGGACTAGCGGGAGGGGACAGGAGACCCAGTACTTC. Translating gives CASSRRTSGRGQETQYF.